The source of this T cell receptor beta chain is a study of blood T cell repertoires in COVID-19. The wider study: Acute and convalescent COVID-19 samples came from the United States, Italy and Spain. T cells, B-cell-depleted T cells, or PBMCs provided the cDNA or gDNA that served as material.

Study processing details: How many nucleated cells were present was estimated from reference gene primer amplification. This table comes from immunoSEQ multiplex PCR, and its TCRdb copy is limited to in-frame clones, with some not included. That table furnishes V, J and clone size, whereas the DNA furnished D and trimming. The top ten hold 15% to 17% of the sample, which has approximately 300,000 clones, 80% to 85% seen once. Germline V gives CDR1 MGHDK, CDR2 SYGVNS. The CDR3 contains 13 residues. Trimming removed 4 bases from V and 7 bases from J, with 13 bases in between. Followed over time, Seattle patients had been enrolled while infection was active. This clone was picked up one time.

This clonotype originated in a person between 65 and 80 years old with COVID-19, enrolled during active disease. V usage is TRBV25-1 and J usage is TRBJ1-2, with a tentative D call TRBD1 (5 bases). Sequenced input: peripheral blood. This CDR3 reads CASSVGRGRGYTF. The CDR3 DNA is TGTGCCAGCAGTGTGGGAAGGGGTCGTGGCTACACCTTC.